The present T cell receptor beta chain was sequenced within a study of CD8 T cells in ankylosing spondylitis. Study-wide results and limits: Past research had described some motif variants in reactive arthritis synovial fluid and blood.

The V end lost 0 bases, the J end lost 8 bases, and 6 bases lay between the germline ends. Germline V CDR1 and CDR2: KGHDR, SFDVKD. The CDR3 runs to 12 residues. This clonotype was picked up one time. What it binds is unknown. TCRdb called the 5' RACE reads again in MiXCR, with one record for every CDR3 protein. The repertoire holds a few hundred thousand distinct CDR3 sequences, less than 25% seen once, with 3.5% in the top ten. Sequenced sample: blood, either unsorted or a sorted T cell fraction (not recorded which). The chain links TRBV24-1 to TRBJ2-5; no firm D call. The clonotype was recovered from a female donor with ankylosing spondylitis or in good health (not recorded which). The chain's CDR3 is CATSDLSDTQYF. The CDR3 DNA is TGTGCCACCAGTGATTTGTCGGATACCCAGTACTTC.